The present T cell receptor beta chain was sequenced within a study of Graves' ophthalmopathy and Graves' hyperthyroidism. The study amplified TCR beta CDR3 regions using RNA transcripts. First-round RT-PCR with HTBI primers preceded a second-round multiplex PCR. Each CDR3 protein is one row after TCRdb ran MiXCR on the multiplex PCR reads. This table has 650,000 to 900,000 distinct CDR3 sequences, 35% to 50% appearing once. Study-level results: Ophthalmopathy and stable hyperthyroidism were discriminated by a 13-signature model, with 87.88% sensitivity and 70% to 84% specificity.

On this clonotype: What it binds is unknown.

The length of the CDR3 is 13 residues. In germline, CDR1 is SGHNT, CDR2 YENEEA. V was pared by 5 bases and J by 7 bases, with 15 bases between. Ophthalmopathy donors' eye disease showed moderate-to-severe activity, CAS of at least 3, NOSPECS of at least 4 and duration under 3 months. Sequenced: peripheral blood. The chain is built from TRBV11-3 and TRBJ2-7, with D perhaps given as TRBD1 or TRBD2 (7 bases each). This TCR derives from an adult man with Graves' ophthalmopathy. This CDR3 is CASSPGGRDEQYF. The CDR3 bases are TGTGCCAGCAGCCCAGGGGGGAGGGATGAGCAGTACTTC.